In this sample, the clone carrying this T cell receptor beta chain turned up many times. Antigen: not known. V was trimmed by 8 bases and J by 2 bases, leaving 9 bases between them. This CDR3 region has 12 residues. With iRepertoire HTBI primers and Arm-PCR of CDR3 regions, TCR beta libraries were built. Using its own MiXCR run on the multiplex PCR reads, TCRdb lists one record per CDR3 protein. The data contain about 660,000 distinct CDR3 sequences, 25% to 35% of them singletons. Time point described: persistent/refractory GD, antithyroid drugs over 5 years with positive TRAb. RNA extracted from PBMCs served as the sequencing template. Graves' disease diagnoses followed American Thyroid Association guidelines. The sample belongs to a study of regulatory T cells in long-lasting Graves disease. Study background: Positivity for TSH receptor antibodies plus over 5 years of antithyroid drugs meant persistent Graves' disease. Study conclusions and caveats: Persistent disease preferred TRBV28, TRBJ1-2 and TRBJ2-5; new disease, TRBV20-1 and TRBJ2-1.

The sequencing used peripheral blood mononuclear cells (PBMCs), collected when the disease was refractory, from a patient treated with antithyroid drugs. The chain combines TRBV12-3 or TRBV12-4 with TRBJ2-5; no clear D. The receptor comes from a female donor with Graves disease. The CDR3 region is CASGSQQETQYF. In nucleotides, the CDR3 is TGTGCCAGCGGCTCACAACAAGAGACCCAGTACTTC.